This T cell receptor beta chain appears in the sequencing data of a study of T-cell reconstitution after alpha-beta-depleted transplantation in children. Study outcomes and limitations: Recipient T cells and thymic progenitors that survived were the source of the high TCRbeta diversity seen at day 60 in some patients. Expanded graft clones, several hundred of them, were reportedly the source of alpha-beta T cells about two months after transplant. One year after transplant, T-cell counts and diversity came mostly from newly produced T cells.

Molecular barcoding with unique molecular identifiers was used for the TCRbeta library. TCRdb reanalysed the PCR reads using MiXCR and keeps one entry per CDR3 protein. The sample carries about 240,000 distinct CDR3 sequences, roughly 23% recorded once. There are 16 residues in the CDR3. Germline CDR1 MDHEN, CDR2 SYDVKM. With 3 bases removed from V and 7 bases from J, the gap between germline ends came to 16 bases. This clonotype was counted at least ten times. No antigen is known for it. The receptor comes from a girl aged 2-10 years with Fanconi anemia, due to receive a stem cell transplant. V is TRBV28 and J is TRBJ1-6; D may be TRBD1 (6 bases). Here the sequenced sample was PBMCs, taken before TCRalphabeta/CD19-depleted stem cell transplant. The CDR3 nucleotides are TGTGCCAGCAGTTTCGGGTTCAGGGGACCCAATTCACCCCTCCACTTT. This translates into CASSFGFRGPNSPLHF.